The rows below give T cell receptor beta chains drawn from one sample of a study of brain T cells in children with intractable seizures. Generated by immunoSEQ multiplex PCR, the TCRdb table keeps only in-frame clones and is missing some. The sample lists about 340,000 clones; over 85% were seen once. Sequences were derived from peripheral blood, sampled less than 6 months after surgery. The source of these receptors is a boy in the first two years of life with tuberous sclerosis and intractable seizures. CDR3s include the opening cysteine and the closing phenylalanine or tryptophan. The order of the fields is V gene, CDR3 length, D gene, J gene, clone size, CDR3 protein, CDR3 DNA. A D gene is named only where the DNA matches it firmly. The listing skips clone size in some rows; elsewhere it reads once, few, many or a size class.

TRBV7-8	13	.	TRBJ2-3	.	CASSLAVTDTQYF	TGTGCCAGCAGCTTAGCGGTGACAGATACGCAGTATTTT
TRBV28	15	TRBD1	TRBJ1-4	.	CASTPRGQGDEKLFF	TGTGCCAGCACCCCGAGGGGGCAGGGGGACGAAAAACTGTTTTTT
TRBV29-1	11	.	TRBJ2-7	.	CSVNQAYEQYF	TGCAGCGTTAATCAGGCCTACGAGCAGTACTTC
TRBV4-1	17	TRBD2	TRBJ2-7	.	CASSQEFGLAGVYEQYF	TGCGCCAGCAGCCAAGAATTCGGTCTAGCGGGAGTCTACGAGCAGTACTTC
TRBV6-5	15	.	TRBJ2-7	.	CASSYYGSTSYEQYF	TGTGCCAGCAGTTACTACGGGAGTACGAGCTACGAGCAGTACTTC
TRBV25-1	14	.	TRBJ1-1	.	CASGEGGRNTEAFF	TGTGCCAGCGGCGAGGGGGGCCGGAACACTGAAGCTTTCTTT
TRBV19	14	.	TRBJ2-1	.	CASSSLGGYNEQFF	TGTGCCAGTAGTAGCCTTGGGGGGTACAATGAGCAGTTCTTC
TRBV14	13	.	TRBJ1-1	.	CASSQVLHTEAFF	TGTGCCAGCAGCCAAGTCTTACACACTGAAGCTTTCTTT
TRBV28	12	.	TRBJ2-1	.	CASAVAYNEQFF	TGTGCCAGCGCGGTCGCTTACAATGAGCAGTTCTTC
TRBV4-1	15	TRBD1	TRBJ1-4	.	CASSQAGTGSEKLFF	TGCGCCAGCAGCCAAGCCGGGACAGGGAGCGAAAAACTGTTTTTT
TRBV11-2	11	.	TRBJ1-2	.	CASSLAGGYTF	TGTGCCAGCAGCTTAGCAGGCGGCTACACCTTC
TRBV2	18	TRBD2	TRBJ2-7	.	CASSDSGAVSSGRREQYF	TGTGCCAGCAGTGACTCGGGTGCGGTGTCTAGCGGGAGGAGGGAGCAGTACTTC
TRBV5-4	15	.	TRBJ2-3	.	CASSLEAGGTDTQYF	TGTGCCAGCAGCTTGGAGGCAGGTGGGACAGATACGCAGTATTTT
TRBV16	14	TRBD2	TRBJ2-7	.	CASSLFGTSYEQYF	TGTGCCAGCAGCCTGTTCGGGACTAGCTACGAGCAGTACTTC
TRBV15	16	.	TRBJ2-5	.	CATSRGGAVNQETQYF	TGTGCCACCAGCAGAGGGGGGGCGGTGAACCAAGAGACCCAGTACTTC
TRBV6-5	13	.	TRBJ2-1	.	CASRADVHNEQFF	TGTGCCAGCAGGGCCGACGTGCACAATGAGCAGTTCTTC
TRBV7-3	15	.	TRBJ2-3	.	CASSLISGSTDTQYF	TGTGCCAGCAGCTTAATCTCAGGGAGCACAGATACGCAGTATTTT
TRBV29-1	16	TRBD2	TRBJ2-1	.	CSVEDLVRGGYNEQFF	TGCAGCGTTGAAGATCTCGTCCGGGGGGGATACAATGAGCAGTTCTTC
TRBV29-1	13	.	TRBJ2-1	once	CSVEVRDFNEQFF	TGCAGCGTTGAAGTTAGAGACTTCAATGAGCAGTTCTTC
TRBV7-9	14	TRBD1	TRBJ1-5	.	CASSRDSTLSPQHF	TGTGCCAGCAGCAGGGACAGCACGTTAAGCCCCCAGCATTTT
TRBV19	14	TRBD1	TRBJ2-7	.	CASTSSRDRGEQYF	TGTGCCAGTACCAGTTCTCGAGACAGGGGCGAGCAGTACTTC
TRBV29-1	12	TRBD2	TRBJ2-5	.	CSAWGLEETQYF	TGCAGCGCGTGGGGACTAGAAGAGACCCAGTACTTC
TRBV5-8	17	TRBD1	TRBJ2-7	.	CASSLEGQGGFGPEQYF	TGTGCCAGCAGCTTGGAGGGACAGGGGGGTTTCGGCCCCGAGCAGTACTTC
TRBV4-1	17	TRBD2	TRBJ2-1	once	CASSQDFGGGAYNEQFF	TGCGCCAGCAGCCAAGATTTCGGCGGGGGGGCTTACAATGAGCAGTTCTTC
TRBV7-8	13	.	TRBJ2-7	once	CASSNETAVEQYF	TGTGCCAGCAGCAACGAGACAGCTGTCGAGCAGTACTTC
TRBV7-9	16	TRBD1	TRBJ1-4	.	CASRADRGLSNEKLFF	TGTGCCAGCAGGGCTGACAGGGGGCTGTCTAATGAAAAACTGTTTTTT
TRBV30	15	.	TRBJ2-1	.	CAWKLGGSSYNEQFF	TGTGCCTGGAAACTGGGCGGGTCTTCCTACAATGAGCAGTTCTTC
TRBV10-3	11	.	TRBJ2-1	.	CAISDSPGQFF	TGTGCCATCAGTGACTCTCCCGGGCAGTTCTTC
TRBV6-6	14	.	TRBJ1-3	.	CASSSGGAGNTIYF	TGTGCCAGCAGCAGCGGGGGGGCAGGAAACACCATATATTTT
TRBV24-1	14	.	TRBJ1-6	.	CATSEGRGNSPLHF	TGTGCCACCAGTGAGGGCAGGGGTAATTCACCCCTCCACTTT
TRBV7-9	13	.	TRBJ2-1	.	CASSSDSYNEQFF	TGTGCCAGCAGCTCCGATTCCTACAATGAGCAGTTCTTC
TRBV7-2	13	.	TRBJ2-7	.	CASSITPIYEQYF	TGTGCCAGCAGCATCACCCCCATTTACGAGCAGTACTTC
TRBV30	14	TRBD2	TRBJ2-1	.	CAWTGLAGYNEQFF	TGTGCCTGGACGGGACTAGCGGGGTACAATGAGCAGTTCTTC
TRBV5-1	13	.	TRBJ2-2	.	CASSLDRTGELFF	TGCGCCAGCAGCTTGGACAGGACCGGGGAGCTGTTTTTT
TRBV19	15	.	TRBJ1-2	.	CASSDFITGSGGYTF	TGTGCCAGTAGTGACTTCATAACGGGGTCTGGTGGCTACACCTTC
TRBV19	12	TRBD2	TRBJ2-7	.	CASIGTSGEQYF	TGTGCCAGTATCGGGACTAGCGGCGAGCAGTACTTC
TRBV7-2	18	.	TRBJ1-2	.	CASSLDGPPGDGNYGYTF	TGTGCCAGCAGCTTAGATGGCCCCCCAGGGGATGGTAACTATGGCTACACCTTC
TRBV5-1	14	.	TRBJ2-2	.	CASSLGQGFGELFF	TGCGCCAGCAGCTTGGGGCAGGGATTCGGGGAGCTGTTTTTT
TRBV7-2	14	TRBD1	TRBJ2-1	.	CASSPQDRGNEQFF	TGTGCCAGCAGCCCCCAGGACAGGGGCAATGAGCAGTTCTTC
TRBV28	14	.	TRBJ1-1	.	CASSTKGGGTEAFF	TGTGCCAGCAGTACGAAAGGGGGGGGCACTGAAGCTTTCTTT